This note documents a single T cell receptor beta chain sequence. Only in-frame clones appear in the TCRdb table, and some are missing; sequencing was by immunoSEQ multiplex PCR. The table lists more than 550,000 clones, 70% to 90% of them singletons. This specimen belongs to a study of shared T cell receptors in the human thymus. V was trimmed by 4 bases and J by 0 bases, leaving 10 bases between them. Germline values: CDR1 SEHNR, CDR2 FQNEAQ (reference sequence). This CDR3 has 15 amino acids. These data were also reused for a study on human thymus T cells. That source adds: Having surgery to correct congenital heart defects, healthy Finnish infants acted as the donors. The source of the thymus tissue was resections taken during corrective heart surgery. Thymic repertoires overlap heavily among unrelated individuals, related research has reported.

The sequenced sample consisted of thymocytes. This receptor was identified in a girl under two years old with a congenital heart defect. This chain connects TRBV7-9 to TRBJ1-3; tentative D call: TRBD1 (5 bases). CDR3 coding DNA: TGTGCCAGCAGCTCCCGGACATACTCTGGAAACACCATATATTTT. Protein: CASSSRTYSGNTIYF.